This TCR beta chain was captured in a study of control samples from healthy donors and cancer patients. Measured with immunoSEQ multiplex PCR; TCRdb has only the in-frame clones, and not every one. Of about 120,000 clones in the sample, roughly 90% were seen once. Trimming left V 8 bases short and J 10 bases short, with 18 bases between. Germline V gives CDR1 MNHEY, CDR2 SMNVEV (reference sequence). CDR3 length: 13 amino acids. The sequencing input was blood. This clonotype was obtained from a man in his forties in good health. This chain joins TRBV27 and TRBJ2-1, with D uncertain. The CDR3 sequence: CASGFIPGWEQFF. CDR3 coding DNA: TGTGCCAGCGGATTTATTCCGGGTTGGGAGCAGTTCTTC.